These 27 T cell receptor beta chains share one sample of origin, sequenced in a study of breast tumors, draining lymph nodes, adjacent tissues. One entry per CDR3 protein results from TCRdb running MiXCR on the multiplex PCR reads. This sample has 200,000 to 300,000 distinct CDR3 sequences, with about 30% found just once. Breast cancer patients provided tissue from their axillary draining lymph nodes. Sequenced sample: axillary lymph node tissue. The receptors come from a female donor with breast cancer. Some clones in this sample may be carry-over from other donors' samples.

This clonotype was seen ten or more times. As DNA, the CDR3 is TGTGCTAGTGGTTTGGTACTAGGACAGTCGGGGACCGGGGAGCTGTTTTTT. It yields the protein CASGLVLGQSGTGELFF. V gene TRBV12-5 combines with J gene TRBJ2-2; maybe TRBD1 (6 bases). V shed 0 bases and J shed 5 bases, with 16 bases lying between them. Per germline, CDR1 LGHNT and CDR2 FRNRAP. This CDR3 is built from 17 residues.

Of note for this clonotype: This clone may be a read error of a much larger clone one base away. Written as DNA, the CDR3 is TGTGCCAGCAGTCAATCGGCTAGCGGGAGGGCCAAACCGTTCTTC. Encoded protein: CASSQSASGRAKPFF. The rearrangement joins TRBV6-4 to TRBJ2-1; 12 bases fit TRBD2. The germline gives CDR1 MRHNA, CDR2 SNTAGT. This CDR3 contains 15 residues. Unmatched junction bases numbered 14, after V lost 5 bases and J lost 15 bases.

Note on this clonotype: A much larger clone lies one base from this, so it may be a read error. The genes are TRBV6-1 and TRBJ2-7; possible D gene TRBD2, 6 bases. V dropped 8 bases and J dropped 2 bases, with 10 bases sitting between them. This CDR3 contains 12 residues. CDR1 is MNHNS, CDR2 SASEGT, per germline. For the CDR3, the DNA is TGTGCCAGCGATTGGACTACCTACGAGCAGTACTTC. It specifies CASDWTTYEQYF.

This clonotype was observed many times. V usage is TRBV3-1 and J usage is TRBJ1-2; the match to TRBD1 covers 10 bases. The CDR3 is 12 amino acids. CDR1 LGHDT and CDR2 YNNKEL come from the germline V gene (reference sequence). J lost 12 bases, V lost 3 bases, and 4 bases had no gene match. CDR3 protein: CASSQGQGKDTF. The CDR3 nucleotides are TGTGCCAGCAGCCAGGGACAGGGGAAGGACACCTTC.

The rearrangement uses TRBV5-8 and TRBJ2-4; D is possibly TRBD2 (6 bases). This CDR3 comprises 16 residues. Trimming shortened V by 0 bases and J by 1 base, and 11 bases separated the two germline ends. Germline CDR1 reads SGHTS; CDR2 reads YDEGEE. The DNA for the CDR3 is TGTGCCAGCAGCTTGGTCTCGGGAGTGGCCAAAAACATTCAGTACTTC. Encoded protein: CASSLVSGVAKNIQYF.

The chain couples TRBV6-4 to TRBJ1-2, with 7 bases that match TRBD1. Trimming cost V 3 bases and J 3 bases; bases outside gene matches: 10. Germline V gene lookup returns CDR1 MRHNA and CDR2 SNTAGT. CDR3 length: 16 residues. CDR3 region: CASSEAPGQRYYGYTF. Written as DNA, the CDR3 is TGTGCCAGCAGTGAAGCACCGGGACAGAGATACTATGGCTACACCTTC.

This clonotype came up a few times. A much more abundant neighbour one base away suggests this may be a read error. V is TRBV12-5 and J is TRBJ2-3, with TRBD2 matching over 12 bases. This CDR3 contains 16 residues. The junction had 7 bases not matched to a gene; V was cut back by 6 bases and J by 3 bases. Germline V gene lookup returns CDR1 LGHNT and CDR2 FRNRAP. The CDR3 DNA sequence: TGTGCTAGTGGCCCCGGGACTAGCGGGCTTACAGATACGCAGTATTTT. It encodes CASGPGTSGLTDTQYF.

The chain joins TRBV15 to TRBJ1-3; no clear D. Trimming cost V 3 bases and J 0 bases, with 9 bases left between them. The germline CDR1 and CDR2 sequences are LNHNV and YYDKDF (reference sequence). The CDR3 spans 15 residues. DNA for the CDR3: TGTGCCACCAGCAGTGTCGGAAGCTCTGGAAACACCATATATTTT. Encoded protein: CATSSVGSSGNTIYF. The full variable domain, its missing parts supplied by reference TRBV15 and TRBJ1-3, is DAMVIQNPRYQVTQFGKPVTLSCSQTLNHNVMYWYQQKSSQAPKLLFHYYDKDFNNEADTPDNFQSRRPNTSFCFLDIRSPGLGDTAMYLCATSSVGSSGNTIYFGEGSWLTVV.

The CDR3 spells CASRGTGGEAKNIQYF. The CDR3 region has the DNA TGCGCCAGCAGGGGGACAGGGGGTGAGGCCAAAAACATTCAGTACTTC. This chain joins TRBV5-1 and TRBJ2-4; 11 bases are a match to TRBD1. V dropped 5 bases and J dropped 1; count of bases not matched to a gene: 5. This CDR3 spans 16 amino acids. Looked up from germline, CDR1 is SGHRS and CDR2 is YFSETQ.

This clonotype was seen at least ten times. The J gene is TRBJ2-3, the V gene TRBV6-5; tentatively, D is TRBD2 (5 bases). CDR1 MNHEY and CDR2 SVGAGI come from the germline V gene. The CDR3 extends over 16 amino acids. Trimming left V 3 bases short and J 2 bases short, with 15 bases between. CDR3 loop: CASSYDRGPSTDTQYF. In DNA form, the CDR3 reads TGTGCCAGCAGTTATGATCGAGGGCCTTCCACAGATACGCAGTATTTT.

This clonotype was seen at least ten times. The CDR3, as DNA: TGTGCCATCAGTGAGGGGGACCGCACAGGGCCCGTCTCGGCCTACACCTTC. Its translation is CAISEGDRTGPVSAYTF. The chain recombines TRBV10-3 with TRBJ1-2; D possibly corresponds to TRBD1 (6 bases). Trimming stripped 2 bases from V and 10 bases from J, with 26 bases between. Per the germline V gene, CDR1 is ENHRY and CDR2 is SYGVKD. This CDR3 region has 17 residues.

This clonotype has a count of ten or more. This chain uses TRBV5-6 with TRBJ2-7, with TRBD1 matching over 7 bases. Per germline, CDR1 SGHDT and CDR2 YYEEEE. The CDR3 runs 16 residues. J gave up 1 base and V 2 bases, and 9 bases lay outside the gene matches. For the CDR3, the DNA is TGTGCCAGCAGCTTCCTGCCCGACAGGGTTTCCTACGAGCAGTACTTC. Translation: CASSFLPDRVSYEQYF.

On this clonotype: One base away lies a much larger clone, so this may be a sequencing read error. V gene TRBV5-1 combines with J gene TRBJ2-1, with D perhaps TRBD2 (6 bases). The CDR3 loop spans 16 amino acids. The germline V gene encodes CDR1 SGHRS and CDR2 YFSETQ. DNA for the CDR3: TGCGCCGGCAGCGGACTAAGCGGGCCCCACTACAATGAGCAGTTCTTC. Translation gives CAGSGLSGPHYNEQFF.

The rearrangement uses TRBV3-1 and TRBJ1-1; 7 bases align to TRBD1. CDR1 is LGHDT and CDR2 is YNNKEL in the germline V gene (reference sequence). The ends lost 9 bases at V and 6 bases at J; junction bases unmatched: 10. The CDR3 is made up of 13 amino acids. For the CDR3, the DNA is TGTGCCAGGCTGACAGGGAAGCCCTCTGAAGCTTTCTTT. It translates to CARLTGKPSEAFF.

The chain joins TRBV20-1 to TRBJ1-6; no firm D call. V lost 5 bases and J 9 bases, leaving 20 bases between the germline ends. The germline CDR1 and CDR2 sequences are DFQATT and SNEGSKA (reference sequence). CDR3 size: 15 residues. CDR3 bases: TGCAGTGCTGACAACCGACTAGCGGGAGGTTCACCCCTCCACTTT. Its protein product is CSADNRLAGGSPLHF.

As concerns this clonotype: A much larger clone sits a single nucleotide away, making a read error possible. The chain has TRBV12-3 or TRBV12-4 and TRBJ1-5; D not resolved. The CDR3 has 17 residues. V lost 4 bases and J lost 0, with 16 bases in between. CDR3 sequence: CASSSAPPVYSNQPQHF. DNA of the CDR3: TGTGCCAGCAGTTCGGCCCCTCCAGTATATAGCAATCAGCCCCAGCATTTT.

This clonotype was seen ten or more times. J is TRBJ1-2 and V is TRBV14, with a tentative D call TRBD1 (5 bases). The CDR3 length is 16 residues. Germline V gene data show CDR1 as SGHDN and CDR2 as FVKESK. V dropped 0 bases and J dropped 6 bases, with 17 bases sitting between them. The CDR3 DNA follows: TGTGCCAGCAGCCAAGATAGGCGGGGCCCCGTGGATGGCTACACCTTC. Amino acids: CASSQDRRGPVDGYTF.

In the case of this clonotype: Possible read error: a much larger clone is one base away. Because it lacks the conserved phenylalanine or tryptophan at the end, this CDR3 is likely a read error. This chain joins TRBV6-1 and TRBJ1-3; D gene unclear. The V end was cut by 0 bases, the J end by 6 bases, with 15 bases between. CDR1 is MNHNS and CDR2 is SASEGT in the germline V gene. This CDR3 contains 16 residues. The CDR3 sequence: CASSEAVSAVENTIYS. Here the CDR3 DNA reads TGTGCCAGCAGTGAAGCTGTATCGGCAGTCGAAAACACCATATATTCT.

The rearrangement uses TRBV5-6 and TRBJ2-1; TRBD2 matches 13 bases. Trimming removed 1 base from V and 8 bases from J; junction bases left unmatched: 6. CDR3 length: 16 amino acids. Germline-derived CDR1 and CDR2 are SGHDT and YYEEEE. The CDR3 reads CASSLRTSGSRDEQFF. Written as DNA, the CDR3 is TGTGCCAGCAGCTTGAGGACTAGCGGGAGTAGGGATGAGCAGTTCTTC. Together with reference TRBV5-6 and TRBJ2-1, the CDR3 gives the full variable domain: DAGVTQSPTHLIKTRGQQVTLRCSPKSGHDTVSWYQQALGQGPQFIFQYYEEEERQRGNFPDRFSGHQFPNYSSELNVNALLLGDSALYLCASSLRTSGSRDEQFFGPGTRLTVL.

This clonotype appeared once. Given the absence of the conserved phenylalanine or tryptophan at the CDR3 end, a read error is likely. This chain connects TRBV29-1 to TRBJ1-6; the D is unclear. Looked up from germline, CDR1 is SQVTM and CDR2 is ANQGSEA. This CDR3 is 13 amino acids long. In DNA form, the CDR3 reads TGCCAGCAGCCTGTGACTGGGGATTCACCCCTCCACCTT. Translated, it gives CQQPVTGDSPLHL.

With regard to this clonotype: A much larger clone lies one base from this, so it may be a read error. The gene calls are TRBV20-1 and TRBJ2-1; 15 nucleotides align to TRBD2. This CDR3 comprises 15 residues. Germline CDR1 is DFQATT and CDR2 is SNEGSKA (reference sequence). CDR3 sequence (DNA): TGCAGTGCCCCCGCCGGGACTAGCGGGAGGAATGAGCAGTCCTTC. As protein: CSAPAGTSGRNEQSF.

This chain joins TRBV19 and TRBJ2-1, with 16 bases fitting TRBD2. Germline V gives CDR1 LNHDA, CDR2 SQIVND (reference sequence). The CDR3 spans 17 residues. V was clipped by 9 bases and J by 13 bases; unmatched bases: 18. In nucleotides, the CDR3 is TGTGCCAGCGCCGGGACTAGCGGGAGGGTTGGGCTAACGTACCAGTTCTTC. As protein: CASAGTSGRVGLTYQFF.

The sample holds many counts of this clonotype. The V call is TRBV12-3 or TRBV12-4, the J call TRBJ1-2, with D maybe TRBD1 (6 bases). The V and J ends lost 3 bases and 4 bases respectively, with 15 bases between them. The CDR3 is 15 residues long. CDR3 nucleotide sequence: TGTGCCAGCAGTTTTTCGACAGGCCTAGGCTATGGCTACACCTTC. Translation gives CASSFSTGLGYGYTF.

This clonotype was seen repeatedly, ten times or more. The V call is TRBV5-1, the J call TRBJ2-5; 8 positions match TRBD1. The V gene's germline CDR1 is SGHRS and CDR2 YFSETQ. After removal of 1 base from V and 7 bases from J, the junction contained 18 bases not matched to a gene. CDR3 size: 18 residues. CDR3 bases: TGCGCCAGCAGCTTGATTGGAATGTCAGGGGGCGCTCGGGTGACCCAGTACTTC. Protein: CASSLIGMSGGARVTQYF.

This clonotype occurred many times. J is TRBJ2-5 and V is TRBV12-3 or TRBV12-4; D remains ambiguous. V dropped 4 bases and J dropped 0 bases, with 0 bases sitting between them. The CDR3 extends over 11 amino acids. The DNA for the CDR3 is TGTGCCAGCAGTTACCAAGAGACCCAGTACTTC. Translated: CASSYQETQYF.

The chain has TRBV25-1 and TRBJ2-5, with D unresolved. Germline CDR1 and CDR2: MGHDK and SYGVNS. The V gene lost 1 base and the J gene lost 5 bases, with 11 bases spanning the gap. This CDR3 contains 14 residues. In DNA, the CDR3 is TGTGCCAGCAGTGAATTAGACCCGGAGGAGACCCAGTACTTC. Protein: CASSELDPEETQYF.

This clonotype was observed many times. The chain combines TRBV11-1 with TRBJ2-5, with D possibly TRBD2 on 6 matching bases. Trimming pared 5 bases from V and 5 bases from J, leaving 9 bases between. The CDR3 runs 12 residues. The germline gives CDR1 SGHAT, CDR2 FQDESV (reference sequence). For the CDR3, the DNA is TGTGCCAGCAGCCGGGAGTGGGAGACCCAGTACTTC. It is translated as CASSREWETQYF.